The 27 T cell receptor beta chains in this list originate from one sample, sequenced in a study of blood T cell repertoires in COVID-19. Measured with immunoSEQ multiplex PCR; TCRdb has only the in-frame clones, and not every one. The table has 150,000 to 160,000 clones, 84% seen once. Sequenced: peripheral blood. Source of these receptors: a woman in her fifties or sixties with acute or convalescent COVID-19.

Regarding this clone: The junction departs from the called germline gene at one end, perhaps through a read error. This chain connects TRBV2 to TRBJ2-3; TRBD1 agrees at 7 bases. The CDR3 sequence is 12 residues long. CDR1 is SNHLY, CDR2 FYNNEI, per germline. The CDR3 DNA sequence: TGTGCCGGCAGACAGGGCTTCGATACGCAGTATTTT. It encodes CAGRQGFDTQYF.

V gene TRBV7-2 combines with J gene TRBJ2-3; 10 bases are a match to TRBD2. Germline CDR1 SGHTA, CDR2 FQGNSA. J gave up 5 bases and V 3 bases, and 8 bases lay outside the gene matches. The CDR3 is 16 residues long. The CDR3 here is CASSFPSGGAGDTQYF. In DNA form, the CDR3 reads TGTGCCAGCAGCTTCCCAAGCGGGGGGGCAGGAGATACGCAGTATTTT.

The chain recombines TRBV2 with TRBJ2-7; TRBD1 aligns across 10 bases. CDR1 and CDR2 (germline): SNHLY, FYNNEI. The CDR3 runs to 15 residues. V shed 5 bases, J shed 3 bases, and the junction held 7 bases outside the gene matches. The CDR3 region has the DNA TGTGCCAGCAGTTCCCCGGGACAGGGGATCTACGAGCAGTACTTC. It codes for CASSSPGQGIYEQYF.

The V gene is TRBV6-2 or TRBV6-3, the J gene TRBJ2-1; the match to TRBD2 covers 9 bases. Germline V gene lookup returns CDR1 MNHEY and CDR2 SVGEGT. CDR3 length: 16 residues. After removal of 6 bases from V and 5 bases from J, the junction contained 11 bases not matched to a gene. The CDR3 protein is CASSEYTSGWDNEQFF. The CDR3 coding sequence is TGTGCCAGCAGCGAGTATACTAGCGGGTGGGACAATGAGCAGTTCTTC.

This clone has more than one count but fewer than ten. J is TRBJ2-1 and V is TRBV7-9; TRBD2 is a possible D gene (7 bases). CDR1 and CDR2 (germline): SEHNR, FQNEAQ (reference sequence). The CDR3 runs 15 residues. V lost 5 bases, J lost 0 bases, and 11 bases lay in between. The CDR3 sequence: CASSPAGHSYNEQFF. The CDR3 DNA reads TGTGCCAGCAGCCCAGCGGGACACTCCTACAATGAGCAGTTCTTC.

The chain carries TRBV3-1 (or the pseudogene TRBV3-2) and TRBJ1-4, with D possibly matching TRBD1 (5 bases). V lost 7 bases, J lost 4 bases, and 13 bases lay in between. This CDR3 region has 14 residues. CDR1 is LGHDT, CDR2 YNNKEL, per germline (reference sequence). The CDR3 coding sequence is TGTGCCAGCACTCGGGGGGTGGGTAATGAAAAACTGTTTTTT. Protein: CASTRGVGNEKLFF.

The CDR3 protein is CASSSDSNYGYTF. CDR3 bases: TGTGCCAGCAGCTCCGACAGTAACTATGGCTACACCTTC. This chain links TRBV5-4 with TRBJ1-2, with D possibly TRBD1 on 5 matching bases. V lost 3 bases to trimming and J lost 1 base, with 7 bases between them. The CDR3 length is 13 residues. Per germline, CDR1 SGHNT and CDR2 YYREEE (reference sequence). The full variable domain, completed using reference TRBV5-4 and TRBJ1-2, is ETGVTQSPTHLIKTRGQQVTLRCSSQSGHNTVSWYQQALGQGPQFIFQYYREEENGRGNFPPRFSGLQFPNYSSELNVNALELDDSALYLCASSSDSNYGYTFGSGTRLTVV.

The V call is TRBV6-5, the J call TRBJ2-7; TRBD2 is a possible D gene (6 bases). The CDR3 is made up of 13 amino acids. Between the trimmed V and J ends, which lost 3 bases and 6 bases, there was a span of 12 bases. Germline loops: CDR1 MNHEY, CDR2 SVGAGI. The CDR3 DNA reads TGTGCCAGCAGTTATGGGACGGAGGGCGAGCAGTACTTC. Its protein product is CASSYGTEGEQYF.

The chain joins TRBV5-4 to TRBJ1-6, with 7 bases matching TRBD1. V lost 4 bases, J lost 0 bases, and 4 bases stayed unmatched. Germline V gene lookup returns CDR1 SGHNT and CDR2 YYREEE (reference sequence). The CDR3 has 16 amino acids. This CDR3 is CASSRGDSSYNSPLHF. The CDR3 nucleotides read TGTGCCAGCAGCAGGGGGGACAGCTCCTATAATTCACCCCTCCACTTT.

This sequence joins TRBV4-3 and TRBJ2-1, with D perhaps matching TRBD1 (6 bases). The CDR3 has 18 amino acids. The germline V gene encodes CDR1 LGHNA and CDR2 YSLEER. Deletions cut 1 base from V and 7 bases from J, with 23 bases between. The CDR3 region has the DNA TGCGCCAGCAGCCAAGCTGATCGATTCAGGGGCAATTTGAATGAGCAGTTCTTC. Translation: CASSQADRFRGNLNEQFF.

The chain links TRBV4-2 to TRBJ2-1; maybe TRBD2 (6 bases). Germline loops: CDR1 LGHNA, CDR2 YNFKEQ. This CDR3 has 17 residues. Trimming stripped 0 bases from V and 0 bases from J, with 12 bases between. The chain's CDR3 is CASSQDFLRDSYNEQFF. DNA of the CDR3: TGTGCCAGCAGCCAAGATTTTCTGCGGGACTCCTACAATGAGCAGTTCTTC.

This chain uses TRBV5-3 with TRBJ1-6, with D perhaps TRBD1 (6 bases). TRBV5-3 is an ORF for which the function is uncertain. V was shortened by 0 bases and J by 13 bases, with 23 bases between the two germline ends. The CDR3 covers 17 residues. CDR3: CARSLACRGPQVHPLHF. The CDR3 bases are TGTGCCAGAAGCTTGGCTTGCAGGGGCCCCCAAGTTCACCCCCTCCACTTT.

The CDR3 DNA follows: TGTGCCAGCAGCGTAGACGGAGGCAATGAAGGCTACGAGCAGTACTTC. Amino acid sequence: CASSVDGGNEGYEQYF. The rearrangement links TRBV9 to TRBJ2-7, with a possible D match to TRBD2 (5 bases). With 0 bases removed from V and 3 bases from J, the gap between germline ends came to 16 bases. CDR1 is SGDLS and CDR2 is YYNGEE in the germline V gene. This CDR3 has 16 residues.

CDR3 nucleotide sequence: TGTGCCAGCTCACAGCAACAGGGTAGAGCTAACTATGGCTACACCTTC. It translates to CASSQQQGRANYGYTF. The genes are TRBV18 and TRBJ1-2, with D tentatively TRBD1 (6 bases). Trimming pared 4 bases from V and 0 bases from J, leaving 15 bases between. CDR3 length: 16 amino acids. CDR1 and CDR2 (germline): KGHSH, LQKENI.

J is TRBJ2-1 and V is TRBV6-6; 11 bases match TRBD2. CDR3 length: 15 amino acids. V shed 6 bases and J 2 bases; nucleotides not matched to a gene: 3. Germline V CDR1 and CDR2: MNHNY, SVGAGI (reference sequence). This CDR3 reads CASRQLAGAYNEQFF. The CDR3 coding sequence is TGTGCCAGCAGGCAACTAGCGGGAGCCTACAATGAGCAGTTCTTC.

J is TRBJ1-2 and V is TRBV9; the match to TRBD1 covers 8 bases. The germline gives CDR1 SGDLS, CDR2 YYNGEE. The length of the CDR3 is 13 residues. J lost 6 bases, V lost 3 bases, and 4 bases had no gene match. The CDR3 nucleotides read TGTGCCAGCAGCGCTACGGACAGGGATGGCTACACCTTC. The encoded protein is CASSATDRDGYTF.

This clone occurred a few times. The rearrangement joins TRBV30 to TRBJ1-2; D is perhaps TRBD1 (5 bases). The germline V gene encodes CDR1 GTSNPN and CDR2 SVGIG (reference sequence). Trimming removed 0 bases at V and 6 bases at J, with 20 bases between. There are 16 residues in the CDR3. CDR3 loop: CAWSVKGGGNGNGYTF. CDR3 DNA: TGTGCCTGGAGTGTAAAAGGCGGGGGGAATGGAAATGGCTACACCTTC.

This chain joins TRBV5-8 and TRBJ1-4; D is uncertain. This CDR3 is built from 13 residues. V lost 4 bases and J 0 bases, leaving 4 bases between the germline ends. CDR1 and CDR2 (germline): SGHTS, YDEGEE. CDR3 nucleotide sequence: TGTGCCAGCAGCCTAGCAACTAATGAAAAACTGTTTTTT. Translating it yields CASSLATNEKLFF. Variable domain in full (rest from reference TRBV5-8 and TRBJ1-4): EAGVTQSPTHLIKTRGQQATLRCSPISGHTSVYWYQQALGLGLQFLLWYDEGEERNRGNFPPRFSGRQFPNYSSELNVNALELEDSALYLCASSLATNEKLFFGSGTQLSVL.

CDR3 sequence: CASSGGDGYNEQFF. In DNA form, the CDR3 reads TGTGCCAGCTCCGGGGGGGATGGCTACAATGAGCAGTTCTTC. This chain uses TRBV18 with TRBJ2-1; TRBD2 matches 8 bases. The CDR3 totals 14 residues. The V gene's germline CDR1 is KGHSH and CDR2 LQKENI. V dropped 6 bases and J dropped 3; count of bases not matched to a gene: 4.

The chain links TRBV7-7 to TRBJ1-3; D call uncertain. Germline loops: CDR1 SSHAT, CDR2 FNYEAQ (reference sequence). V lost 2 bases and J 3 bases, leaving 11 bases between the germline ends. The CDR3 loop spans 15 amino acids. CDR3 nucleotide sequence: TGTGCCAGCAGCTTAAGCTCGAGCTATGGAAACACCATATATTTT. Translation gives CASSLSSSYGNTIYF.

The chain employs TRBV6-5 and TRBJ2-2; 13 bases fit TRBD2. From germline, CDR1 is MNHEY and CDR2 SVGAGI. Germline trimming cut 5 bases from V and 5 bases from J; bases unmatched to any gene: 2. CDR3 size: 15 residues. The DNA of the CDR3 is TGTGCCAGCAGTCGGACTAGCGGGGGAACCGGGGAGCTGTTTTTT. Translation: CASSRTSGGTGELFF.

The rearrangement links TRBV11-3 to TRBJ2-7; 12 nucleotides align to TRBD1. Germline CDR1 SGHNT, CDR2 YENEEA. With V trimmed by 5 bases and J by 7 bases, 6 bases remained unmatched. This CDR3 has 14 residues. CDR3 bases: TGTGCCAGCAGCACGGGACAGGGGGCTGGAGAGCAGTACTTC. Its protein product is CASSTGQGAGEQYF.

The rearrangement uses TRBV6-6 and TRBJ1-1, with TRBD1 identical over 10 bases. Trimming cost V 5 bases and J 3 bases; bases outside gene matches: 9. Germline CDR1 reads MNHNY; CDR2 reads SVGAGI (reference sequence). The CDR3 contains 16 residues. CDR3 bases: TGTGCCAGCAGTCCTCAGACAGGGGGCTCCGACACTGAAGCTTTCTTT. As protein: CASSPQTGGSDTEAFF.

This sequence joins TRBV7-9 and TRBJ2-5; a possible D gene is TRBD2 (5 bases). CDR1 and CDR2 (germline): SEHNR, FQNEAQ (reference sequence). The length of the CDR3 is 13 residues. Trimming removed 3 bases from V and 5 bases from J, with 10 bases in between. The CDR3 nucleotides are TGTGCCAGCAGCTTCCCCGGGGTGGAGACCCAGTACTTC. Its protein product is CASSFPGVETQYF. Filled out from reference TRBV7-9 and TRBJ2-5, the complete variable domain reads DTGVSQNPRHKITKRGQNVTFRCDPISEHNRLYWYRQTLGQGPEFLTYFQNEAQLEKSRLLSDRFSAERPKGSFSTLEIQRTEQGDSAMYLCASSFPGVETQYFGPGTRLLVL.

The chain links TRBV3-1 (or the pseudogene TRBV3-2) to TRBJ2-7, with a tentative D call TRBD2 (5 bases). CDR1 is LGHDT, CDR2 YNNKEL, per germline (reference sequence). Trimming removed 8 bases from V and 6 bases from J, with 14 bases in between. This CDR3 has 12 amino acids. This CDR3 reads CASSTGKGEQYF. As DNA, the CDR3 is TGTGCCAGCTCTACCGGGAAAGGCGAGCAGTACTTC.

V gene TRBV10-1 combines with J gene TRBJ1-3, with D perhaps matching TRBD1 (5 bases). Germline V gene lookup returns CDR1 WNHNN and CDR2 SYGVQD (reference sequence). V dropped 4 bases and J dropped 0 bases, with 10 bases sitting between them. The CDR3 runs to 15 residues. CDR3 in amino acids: CASSGGASSGNTIYF. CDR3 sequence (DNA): TGCGCCAGCAGTGGTGGGGCCAGCTCTGGAAACACCATATATTTT.

The CDR3 loop is CASITSPGPYNEQFF. DNA of the CDR3: TGTGCCAGCATCACCAGCCCAGGGCCCTACAATGAGCAGTTCTTC. The V call is TRBV7-2, the J call TRBJ2-1; TRBD1 is a possible D gene (5 bases). Looked up from germline, CDR1 is SGHTA and CDR2 is FQGNSA. The CDR3 spans 15 residues. Trimming took off 7 bases at V and 2 bases at J, with 15 bases between the two ends. The full variable domain, with the rest looked up from reference TRBV7-2 and TRBJ2-1, is GAGVSQSPSNKVTEKGKDVELRCDPISGHTALYWYRQSLGQGLEFLIYFQGNSAPDKSGLPSDRFSAERTGGSVSTLTIQRTQQEDSAVYLCASITSPGPYNEQFFGPGTRLTVL.